This TCR beta chain was sequenced during a study of cytomegalovirus exposure and HLA in healthy donors. With regard to this clone: No antigen is known for it.

Study findings and constraints: The study labeled 164 TCR beta chains cytomegalovirus-associated. With later analysis, a missense DCLRE1C variant became linked to TCR beta V- and J-gene trimming. Analyses of presence and absence presupposed an approximately uniform sequencing depth across donors.

PCR primers comprised 60 Vbeta and 13 Jbeta primers. Produced via immunoSEQ multiplex PCR; TCRdb's table is partial and in-frame only. The table lists 150,000 or so clones, approximately 80% of them singletons, with approximately 5.6% in the top ten. The CDR3 extends over 18 amino acids. The trim removed 5 bases at V and 3 bases at J, leaving 13 bases unmatched. CDR1 PRHDT and CDR2 FYEKMQ come from the germline V gene (reference sequence). Sequenced input: PBMCs. The chain uses TRBV13 and TRBJ2-4, with TRBD1 matching 10 bases. The TCR sequence derives from a woman aged 40-49 years in good health and CMV-seropositive. CDR3 region: CASSPDRGRGAGKNIQYF. The CDR3 coding sequence is TGTGCCAGCAGCCCCGACAGGGGGCGCGGAGCGGGCAAAAACATTCAGTACTTC.